The 17 T cell receptor beta chains reported below all come from one sample, sequenced in a study of T cell responses to AZD1222 COVID-19 vaccine. The assay was immunoSEQ multiplex PCR, and TCRdb's table has in-frame clones only and misses some. The sample lists tens of thousands of clones, 90% seen once, with approximately 4.2% in the top ten. Sequences were derived from peripheral blood, sampled on day 0 of AZD1222 vaccination. The receptor source for this set is an adult in good health.

The chain has TRBV19 and TRBJ1-2; D remains unclear. V dropped 4 bases and J dropped 0 bases, with 12 bases sitting between them. This CDR3 is 15 amino acids long. The germline V gene encodes CDR1 LNHDA and CDR2 SQIVND (reference sequence). CDR3 loop: CASSNPNQANYGYTF. The CDR3 nucleotides are TGTGCCAGTAGTAACCCGAATCAAGCTAACTATGGCTACACCTTC.

This chain uses TRBV13 with TRBJ2-1, with 7 bases matching TRBD1. Losses at the gene ends were 5 bases for V and 7 bases for J; bases not matched to a gene: 23. Looked up from germline, CDR1 is PRHDT and CDR2 is FYEKMQ (reference sequence). The CDR3 covers 19 residues. CDR3 nucleotide sequence: TGTGCCAGCAGCCTAACGTCTGGTAAGGGGGCGTCTTCCCTTAATGAGCAGTTCTTC. Translated, it gives CASSLTSGKGASSLNEQFF.

The chain employs TRBV7-9 and TRBJ2-1; 8 bases line up with TRBD2. V was clipped by 5 bases and J by 6 bases; unmatched bases: 15. This CDR3 region has 17 residues. The germline CDR1 and CDR2 sequences are SEHNR and FQNEAQ (reference sequence). CDR3 coding DNA: TGTGCCAGCAGCCCCCGAGGGACTAGGACAAACTTCAATGAGCAGTTCTTC. Encoded protein: CASSPRGTRTNFNEQFF.

The chain is built from TRBV30 and TRBJ1-1; 7 bases align to TRBD1. Per the germline V gene, CDR1 is GTSNPN and CDR2 is SVGIG (reference sequence). The CDR3 is 16 residues long. V trimming: 1 base; J trimming: 2 bases; junction bases outside the gene matches: 10. The CDR3 loop is CAWSARDRVLNTEAFF. CDR3 DNA: TGTGCCTGGAGTGCTCGGGACAGAGTTCTAAACACTGAAGCTTTCTTT.

This chain connects TRBV4-2 to TRBJ1-6, with a possible D match to TRBD1 (5 bases). The germline CDR1 and CDR2 sequences are LGHNA and YNFKEQ. The CDR3 spans 15 residues. V lost 0 bases, J lost 10 bases, and 13 bases lay in between. CDR3 in DNA: TGTGCCAGCAGCCAAGATTCGGTAGGGGAATCACCCCTCCACTTT. As protein: CASSQDSVGESPLHF.

The chain joins TRBV5-4 to TRBJ2-6, with D maybe TRBD2 (6 bases). CDR1 and CDR2 (germline): SGHNT, YYREEE (reference sequence). V dropped 1 base and J dropped 2 bases, with 7 bases sitting between them. This CDR3 comprises 15 residues. The CDR3 sequence is CASSLPGAGANVLTF. The CDR3 bases are TGTGCCAGCAGCTTGCCGGGGGCTGGGGCCAACGTCCTGACTTTC.

V usage is TRBV4-2 and J usage is TRBJ1-3, with TRBD1 matching 9 bases. The CDR3 spans 19 residues. Germline assignment: CDR1 LGHNA and CDR2 YNFKEQ. V was clipped by 0 bases and J by 5 bases; unmatched bases: 14. CDR3 loop: CASSQDTTAGTGLRNTIYF. CDR3 DNA sequence: TGTGCCAGCAGCCAAGATACCACTGCCGGGACAGGGTTAAGAAACACCATATATTTT.

The V gene is TRBV5-1, the J gene TRBJ1-2, with D possibly matching TRBD1 (5 bases). The CDR3 is 13 amino acids. V shed 2 bases and J shed 6 bases, with 11 bases lying between them. Germline V gene lookup returns CDR1 SGHRS and CDR2 YFSETQ. CDR3 DNA: TGCGCCAGCAGCTTAGACAGCGGGGATGGCTACACCTTC. This codes for CASSLDSGDGYTF. Looking up the rest from reference TRBV5-1 and TRBJ1-2 gives the full variable domain: KAGVTQTPRYLIKTRGQQVTLSCSPISGHRSVSWYQQTPGQGLQFLFEYFSETQRNKGNFPGRFSGRQFSNSRSEMNVSTLELGDSALYLCASSLDSGDGYTFGSGTRLTVV.

The CDR3 DNA reads TGCGCCAGCAGCCCCGTGGTATCCGGGACAGGGGGTTCACCCCTCCACTTT. Translation: CASSPVVSGTGGSPLHF. The chain couples TRBV5-1 to TRBJ1-6, with 11 bases fitting TRBD1. Germline V gene lookup returns CDR1 SGHRS and CDR2 YFSETQ. J lost 9 bases, V lost 4 bases, and 12 bases had no gene match. The CDR3 has 17 amino acids.

The rearrangement joins TRBV10-2 to TRBJ1-4; D is possibly TRBD1 (5 bases). The CDR3 is made up of 16 amino acids. CDR1 WSHSY and CDR2 SAAADI come from the germline V gene. Trimming shortened V by 2 bases and J by 0 bases, and 10 bases separated the two germline ends. The CDR3 spells CASSEPSTATNEKLFF. The CDR3 DNA reads as TGCGCCAGCAGTGAGCCATCGACAGCAACTAATGAAAAACTGTTTTTT.

This chain links TRBV5-1 with TRBJ1-2; TRBD1 matches at 7 bases. The trim removed 4 bases at V and 6 bases at J, leaving 6 bases unmatched. In germline, CDR1 is SGHRS, CDR2 YFSETQ. This CDR3 is built from 13 residues. CDR3 in DNA: TGCGCCAGCAGCATGGGACAGAGGGATGGCTACACCTTC. It is translated as CASSMGQRDGYTF.

V usage is TRBV19 and J usage is TRBJ1-4; D perhaps matches TRBD1 (6 bases). The CDR3 totals 14 residues. Trimming pared 3 bases from V and 6 bases from J, leaving 11 bases between. Germline CDR1 is LNHDA and CDR2 is SQIVND (reference sequence). The CDR3 bases are TGTGCCAGTAGTATCACAGGGTTAGATGAAAAACTGTTTTTT. It is translated as CASSITGLDEKLFF.

Only one count was recorded for this clone. The V and J genes are TRBV11-2 and TRBJ1-2; D uncertain. The V end was cut by 0 bases, the J end by 8 bases, with 13 bases between. Germline V lookup: CDR1 SGHAT, CDR2 FQNNGV. The CDR3 is made up of 14 amino acids. The CDR3 protein is CASSLEESAEGYTF. CDR3 bases: TGTGCCAGCAGCTTAGAGGAGTCGGCCGAAGGCTACACCTTC. The full variable domain, its missing parts supplied by reference TRBV11-2 and TRBJ1-2, is EAGVAQSPRYKIIEKRQSVAFWCNPISGHATLYWYQQILGQGPKLLIQFQNNGVVDDSQLPKDRFSAERLKGVDSTLKIQPAKLEDSAVYLCASSLEESAEGYTFGSGTRLTVV.

The gene calls are TRBV4-3 and TRBJ2-7; TRBD2 agrees at 7 bases. Germline values: CDR1 LGHNA, CDR2 YSLEER. V dropped 2 bases and J dropped 0; count of bases not matched to a gene: 4. The CDR3 spans 15 residues. DNA of the CDR3: TGCGCCAGCAGCCAAACTGGACTAGGCTCCTACGAGCAGTACTTC. It translates to CASSQTGLGSYEQYF.

This clone came up once. This chain links TRBV7-6 with TRBJ2-7, with 8 bases that match TRBD1. The junction had 8 bases not matched to a gene; V was cut back by 5 bases and J by 5 bases. Germline loops: CDR1 SGHVS, CDR2 FNYEAQ. The CDR3 sequence is 14 residues long. The CDR3 coding sequence is TGTGCCAGCAGCATGGATGACAGGGGCCACGAGCAGTACTTC. The encoded protein is CASSMDDRGHEQYF.

The CDR3 reads CASSWHRGYVGGAEAFF. The CDR3 nucleotides read TGTGCCAGCAGCTGGCACAGGGGGTACGTTGGGGGAGCTGAAGCTTTCTTT. The rearrangement uses TRBV13 and TRBJ1-1, with 8 bases aligning to TRBD1. The CDR3 contains 17 residues. Germline V gene sequence: CDR1 PRHDT, CDR2 FYEKMQ (reference sequence). Trimming cost V 4 bases and J 6 bases; bases outside gene matches: 16.

The genes are TRBV5-1 and TRBJ1-3; 7 bases agree with TRBD1. Losses at the gene ends were 4 bases for V and 2 bases for J; bases not matched to a gene: 6. Germline V gives CDR1 SGHRS, CDR2 YFSETQ. The CDR3 runs 15 residues. The CDR3 bases are TGCGCCAGCAGCAGAACAGGGGTGGCTGGAAACACCATATATTTT. Amino acids: CASSRTGVAGNTIYF.